A selection of T cell receptor beta chains follows, all from one sample in a study of T-cell memory formation after mild COVID-19. TCRdb used MiXCR to reprocess the 5' RACE reads, holding one entry per CDR3 protein. Here the sample spans around 500,000 distinct CDR3 sequences, 18% being singletons. What was sequenced was PBMCs or a T cell subset sorted from them (not recorded which). The receptors shown here come from an adult woman who had mild COVID-19 (a few samples of this study predate the infection). Cell type and time point are not known. The CDR3 runs from the conserved cysteine through the conserved F or W. D genes are given only for firm matches. Rows may omit the clone size; those that give it use once, few, many or a size class.

j_call cdr3_length v_call d_call clone_size cdr3_nt cdr3_aa
TRBJ1-4 13 TRBV18 NA NA TGTGCCAGCTCACCCCGAGTCAATGAAAAACTGTTTTTT CASSPRVNEKLFF
TRBJ2-5 16 TRBV27 NA NA TGTGCCAGCAGTTCACTACTGGCGGGGTCCCAAGAGACCCAGTACTTC CASSSLLAGSQETQYF
TRBJ2-7 16 TRBV7-9 TRBD2 NA TGTGCCAGCAGCTTCTCGAGCGGGAGGGCCGACTACGAGCAGTACTTC CASSFSSGRADYEQYF
TRBJ1-2 15 TRBV20-1 NA NA TGCAGTGCTAGAGATCCCCGCCGGAGGGCCCATGGCTACACCTTC CSARDPRRRAHGYTF
TRBJ2-5 17 TRBV5-4 TRBD2 NA TGTGCCAGCAGCTCCCCTAGCGGGGGGACTCTACAAGAGACCCAGTACTTC CASSSPSGGTLQETQYF
TRBJ1-1 14 TRBV27 NA NA TGTGCCAGCAGTTTCCGGGACACTCTCGGGGTGGCTTTCTTT CASSFRDTLGVAFF
TRBJ1-6 16 TRBV18 NA NA TGTGCCAGCTCACCTAATACGGGACGGAGTAATTCACCCCTCCACTTT CASSPNTGRSNSPLHF
TRBJ2-1 15 TRBV7-8 NA few TGTGCCAGCAGCCCCCCGGGTAGGGAATACAATGAGCAGTTCTTC CASSPPGREYNEQFF
TRBJ2-7 17 TRBV3-1 TRBD1 NA TGTGCCAGCAGCCCTACCGCCGGGACAGCACAAAACTACGAGCAGTACTTC CASSPTAGTAQNYEQYF
TRBJ2-5 11 TRBV20-1 TRBD1 few TGCAGTGGACAGGGCCAAGAGACCCAGTACTTC CSGQGQETQYF
TRBJ2-4 15 TRBV5-1 NA NA TGCGCCAGCAGCTTTAATCCAGGAGGCAAAAACATTCAGTACTTC CASSFNPGGKNIQYF
TRBJ2-7 14 TRBV27 NA many TGTGCCAGCAGTCCAACAAGAGTGTCCTACGAGCAGTACTTC CASSPTRVSYEQYF
TRBJ1-2 14 TRBV6-6 TRBD1 NA TGTGCCAGCAGGGAGGACAGGAACCCATATGGCTACACCTTC CASREDRNPYGYTF
TRBJ2-4 13 TRBV20-1 TRBD2 NA TGCAGTGCTCCCGGGACTAGCAAAAACATTCAGTACTTC CSAPGTSKNIQYF
TRBJ2-4 19 TRBV4-1 NA few TGCGCCAGCAGCCAAGTAGGGCTAGCAGGGTTAGGGGGCAAAAACATTCAGTACTTC CASSQVGLAGLGGKNIQYF
TRBJ2-7 15 TRBV5-1 TRBD1 NA TGCGCCAGCAGTTTCGGGACAGGTCGGTCCTACGAGCAGTACTTC CASSFGTGRSYEQYF
TRBJ1-5 12 TRBV19 NA NA TGTGCCAGTACGGCAGGGTCGAGGCCCCAGCATTTT CASTAGSRPQHF
TRBJ2-7 15 TRBV9 NA few TGTGCCAGCAGCCCTACCCCCAGGGTGGACTACGAGCAGTACTTC CASSPTPRVDYEQYF
TRBJ1-2 16 TRBV9 NA few TGTGCCAGCAGCGTTGGTTCCAGGACAGATAACTATGGCTACACCTTC CASSVGSRTDNYGYTF
TRBJ2-7 15 TRBV5-1 TRBD1 NA TGCGCCAGCAGCTTAAGACAGGGGGCATCCTACGAGCAGTACTTC CASSLRQGASYEQYF
TRBJ2-7 14 TRBV7-9 NA NA TGTGCCAGCAGCGCGGCTGGGATGTCCTACGAGCAGTACTTC CASSAAGMSYEQYF
TRBJ2-3 14 TRBV10-3 NA NA TGTGCCATCATGGCAGGTCAAGGCAGAGATACGCAGTATTTT CAIMAGQGRDTQYF
TRBJ2-1 14 TRBV7-3 TRBD1 many TGTGCCAGCAGCGCACCGGGACAGCGGAATGAGCAGTTCTTC CASSAPGQRNEQFF
TRBJ2-1 15 TRBV6-5 NA few TGTGCCAGCAGCCAAAGTTCCGGGGGGCACAATGAGCAGTTCTTC CASSQSSGGHNEQFF
TRBJ1-2 14 TRBV2 NA NA TGTGCCAGCAGGGAGGGAGCGGCGGACTATGGCTACACCTTC CASREGAADYGYTF
TRBJ2-3 17 TRBV6-5 TRBD2 few TGTGCCAGCAGTTATTCGCTAGCGGGTATGAGCACAGATACGCAGTATTTT CASSYSLAGMSTDTQYF
TRBJ2-2 15 TRBV12-3/TRBV12-4 TRBD1 few TGTGCCAGCAGTTTTGGCAGGGGGCCAGGAGGGGAGCTGTTTTTT CASSFGRGPGGELFF
TRBJ1-1 16 TRBV6-2/TRBV6-3 NA few TGTGCCAGCAGTTCCCCGGGACGGAATTTACACACTGAAGCTTTCTTT CASSSPGRNLHTEAFF
TRBJ2-7 14 TRBV7-2 TRBD2 many TGTGCCAGCAGCCCCGGACTAGCGGGGTACGAGCAGTACTTC CASSPGLAGYEQYF
TRBJ2-1 16 TRBV24-1 TRBD2 NA TGTGCCACCAGTGATCGGGCGGGAGGGCTGTACAATGAGCAGTTCTTC CATSDRAGGLYNEQFF
TRBJ2-7 14 TRBV5-1 NA NA TGCGCCAGCAGCCGTGGTGGAGGGGCCTACGAGCAGTACTTC CASSRGGGAYEQYF
TRBJ1-2 13 TRBV5-1 NA few TGCGCCAGCAGCTTGAATGCAGGGCCTGGCTACACCTTC CASSLNAGPGYTF
TRBJ2-5 15 TRBV13 NA few TGTGCCAGCAGCCTAGACGGGGGCCGGGATGAGACCCAGTACTTC CASSLDGGRDETQYF
TRBJ2-1 16 TRBV7-3 NA NA TGTGCCAGCAGCCCGGCTGGGACGAATGGATACAATGAGCAGTTCTTC CASSPAGTNGYNEQFF
TRBJ2-3 16 TRBV5-1 TRBD1 few TGCGCCAGCAGCTGGACAGGGGGCGCAAGCACAGATACGCAGTATTTT CASSWTGGASTDTQYF
TRBJ2-7 14 TRBV7-2 TRBD1 few TGTGCCAGCAGGTCTACCGGGACAGACGCCTACGAGCACTTC CASRSTGTDAYEHF
TRBJ1-1 13 TRBV18 NA once TGTGCCAGCCGACCTTTCGCAGGGACTGAAGCTTTCTTT CASRPFAGTEAFF
TRBJ2-5 13 TRBV2 NA NA TGTGCCAGCAGTGAGAGGTTTTGGGAGACCCAGTACTTC CASSERFWETQYF
TRBJ2-1 11 TRBV7-9 NA many TGTGCCAGCAGCCCTATTAATGAGCAGTTCTTC CASSPINEQFF
TRBJ2-7 16 TRBV12-3/TRBV12-4 NA NA TGTGCCAGCAGTTTTGCACAGGGACGCGAAAAAGACGAGCAGTACTTC CASSFAQGREKDEQYF
TRBJ1-1 14 TRBV5-6 TRBD1 NA TGTGCCAGCAGCTTGGCCAGTTGGGACAGGGTCACTTTCTTT CASSLASWDRVTFF
TRBJ1-5 16 TRBV7-2 NA NA TGTGCCAGCAGCTCGCAGGGCAGTAATAGCAATCAGCCCCAGCATTTT CASSSQGSNSNQPQHF
TRBJ2-1 15 TRBV5-1 TRBD2 few TGCGCCAGCAGCTTCCGACTAGCGGGCAACAATGAGCAGTTCTTC CASSFRLAGNNEQFF
TRBJ2-7 15 TRBV24-1 NA few TGTGCCACCAGTGATCCCAGACAGAGAACCTACGAGCAGTACTTC CATSDPRQRTYEQYF
TRBJ2-1 16 TRBV5-5 NA few TGTGCCAGCAGCTGGGACGCGCGGGTAGCCTACAATGAGCAGTTCTTC CASSWDARVAYNEQFF
TRBJ2-1 16 TRBV7-9 TRBD1 many TGTGCCAGCAGCTTAGGCGAGACAGGGGGCGAGGCTGAGCAGTTCTTC CASSLGETGGEAEQFF
TRBJ2-1 14 TRBV7-2 NA NA TGTGCCAGCAGCTTAACGTCTAGTACCCGGGCGCAGTTCTTC CASSLTSSTRAQFF
TRBJ2-1 13 TRBV18 NA NA TGTGCCAGCTCACCAGGGGCCTACAATGAGCAGTTCTTC CASSPGAYNEQFF
TRBJ2-2 15 TRBV5-1 NA NA TGCGCCAGCAGCTTGATCCAGGGCGGCACCGGGGAGCTGTTTTTT CASSLIQGGTGELFF
TRBJ2-5 14 TRBV7-2 NA NA TGTGCCAGCAGCCTGCAAAGGAACCAAGAGACCCAGTACTTC CASSLQRNQETQYF
TRBJ2-7 16 TRBV4-3 TRBD1 NA TGCGCCAGCAGCCAATTCTGGACAGGGGCAGGAAGGGAGCAGTACTTC CASSQFWTGAGREQYF
TRBJ2-7 15 TRBV11-2 NA NA TGTGCCAGCGCACCTATACGGGGGCTTGGGGGCGAGCAGTACTTC CASAPIRGLGGEQYF
TRBJ1-2 15 TRBV5-1 TRBD1 NA TGCGCCAGCAGCACACGGGGACAGGAGACCTATGGCTACACCTTC CASSTRGQETYGYTF
TRBJ1-2 15 TRBV6-1 NA few TGTGCCAGCACTCTAAGCGTGGGGGAGAACTATGGCTACACCTTC CASTLSVGENYGYTF
TRBJ1-4 16 TRBV7-8 TRBD1 few TGTGCCAGCAGCTTAGCGAACAGGGGGCAGACTGGAAAACTGTTTTTT CASSLANRGQTGKLFF